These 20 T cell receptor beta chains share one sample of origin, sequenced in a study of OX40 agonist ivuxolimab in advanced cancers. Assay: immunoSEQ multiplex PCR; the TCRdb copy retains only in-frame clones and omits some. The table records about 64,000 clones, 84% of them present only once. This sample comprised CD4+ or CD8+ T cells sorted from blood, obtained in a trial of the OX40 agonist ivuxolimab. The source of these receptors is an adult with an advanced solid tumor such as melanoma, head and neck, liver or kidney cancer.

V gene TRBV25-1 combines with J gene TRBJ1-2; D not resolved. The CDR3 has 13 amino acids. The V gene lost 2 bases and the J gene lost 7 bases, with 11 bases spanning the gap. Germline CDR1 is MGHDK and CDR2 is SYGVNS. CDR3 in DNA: TGTGCCAGCAGTGAAGGCGGGTTGGGTGGCTACACCTTC. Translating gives CASSEGGLGGYTF.

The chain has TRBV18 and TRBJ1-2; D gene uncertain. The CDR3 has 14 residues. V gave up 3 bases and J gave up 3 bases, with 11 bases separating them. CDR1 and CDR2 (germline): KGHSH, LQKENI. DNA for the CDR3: TGTGCCAGCTCACCCGCCGGACTTTACTATGGCTACACCTTC. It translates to CASSPAGLYYGYTF.

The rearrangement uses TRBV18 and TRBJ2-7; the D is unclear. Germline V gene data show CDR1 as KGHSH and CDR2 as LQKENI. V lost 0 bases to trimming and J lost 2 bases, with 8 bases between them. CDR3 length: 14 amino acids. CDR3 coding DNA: TGTGCCAGCTCACCACCTACTGGGGCCTACGAGCAGTACTTC. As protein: CASSPPTGAYEQYF. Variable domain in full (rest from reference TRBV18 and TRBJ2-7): NAGVMQNPRHLVRRRGQEARLRCSPMKGHSHVYWYRQLPEEGLKFMVYLQKENIIDESGMPKERFSAEFPKEGPSILRIQQVVRGDSAAYFCASSPPTGAYEQYFGPGTRLTVT.

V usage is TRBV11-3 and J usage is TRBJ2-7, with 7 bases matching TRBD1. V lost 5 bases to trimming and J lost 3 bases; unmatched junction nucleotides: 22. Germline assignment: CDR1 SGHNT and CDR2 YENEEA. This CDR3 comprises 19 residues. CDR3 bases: TGTGCCAGCAGCGTAAGTGACAGGGACCGAGGACGCGTAGACTACGAGCAGTACTTC. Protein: CASSVSDRDRGRVDYEQYF.

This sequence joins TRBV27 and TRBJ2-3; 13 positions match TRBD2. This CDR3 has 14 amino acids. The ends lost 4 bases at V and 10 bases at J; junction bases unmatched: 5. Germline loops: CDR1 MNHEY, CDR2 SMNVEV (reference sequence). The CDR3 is CASSSRLAGGPQYF. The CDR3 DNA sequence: TGTGCCAGCAGTTCCAGACTAGCGGGGGGACCGCAGTATTTT.

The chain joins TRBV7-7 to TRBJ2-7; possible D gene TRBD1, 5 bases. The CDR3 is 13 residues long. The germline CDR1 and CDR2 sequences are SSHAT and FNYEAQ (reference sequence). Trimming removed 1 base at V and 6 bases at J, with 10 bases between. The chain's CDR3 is CASSLEVGAEQYF. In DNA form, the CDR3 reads TGTGCCAGCAGCTTAGAGGTAGGGGCCGAGCAGTACTTC.

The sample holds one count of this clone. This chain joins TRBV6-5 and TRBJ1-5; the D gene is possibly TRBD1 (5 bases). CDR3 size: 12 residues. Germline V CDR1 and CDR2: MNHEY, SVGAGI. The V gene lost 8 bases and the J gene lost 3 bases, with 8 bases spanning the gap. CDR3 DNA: TGTGCCAGCCGACAGCCCAATCAGCCCCAGCATTTT. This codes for CASRQPNQPQHF.

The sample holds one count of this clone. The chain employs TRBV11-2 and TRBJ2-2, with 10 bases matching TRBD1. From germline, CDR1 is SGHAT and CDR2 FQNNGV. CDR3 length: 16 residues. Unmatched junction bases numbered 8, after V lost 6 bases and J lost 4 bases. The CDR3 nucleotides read TGTGCCAGCAGGCCGGGGGGACAGGGGTCCACCGGGGAGCTGTTTTTT. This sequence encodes CASRPGGQGSTGELFF.

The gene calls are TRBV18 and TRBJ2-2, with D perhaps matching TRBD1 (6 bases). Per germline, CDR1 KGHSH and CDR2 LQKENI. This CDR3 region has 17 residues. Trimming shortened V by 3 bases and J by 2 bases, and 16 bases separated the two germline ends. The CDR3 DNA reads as TGTGCCAGCTCACCTCCGACAGGAGCCAAAAACACCGGGGAGCTGTTTTTT. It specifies CASSPPTGAKNTGELFF.

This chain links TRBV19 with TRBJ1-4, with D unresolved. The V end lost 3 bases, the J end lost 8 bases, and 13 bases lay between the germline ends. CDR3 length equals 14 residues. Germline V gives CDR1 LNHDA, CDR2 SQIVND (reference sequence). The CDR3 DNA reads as TGTGCCAGTAGTATGTCTTCGAATGGCGAAAAACTGTTTTTT. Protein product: CASSMSSNGEKLFF.

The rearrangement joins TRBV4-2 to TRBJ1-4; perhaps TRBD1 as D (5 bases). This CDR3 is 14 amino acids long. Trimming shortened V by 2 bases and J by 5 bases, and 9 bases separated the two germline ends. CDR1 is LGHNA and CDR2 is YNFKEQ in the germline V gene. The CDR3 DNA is TGTGCCAGCAGCCAACGGGGGGTCAATGAAAAACTGTTTTTT. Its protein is CASSQRGVNEKLFF.

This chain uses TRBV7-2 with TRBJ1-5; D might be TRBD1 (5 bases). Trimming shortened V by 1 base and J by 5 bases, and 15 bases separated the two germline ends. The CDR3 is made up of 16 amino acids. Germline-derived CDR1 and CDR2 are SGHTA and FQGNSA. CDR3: CASSLVSGQRYQPQHF. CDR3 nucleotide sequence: TGTGCCAGCAGCTTAGTCTCAGGGCAACGCTATCAGCCCCAGCATTTT. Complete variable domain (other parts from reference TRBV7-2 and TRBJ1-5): GAGVSQSPSNKVTEKGKDVELRCDPISGHTALYWYRQSLGQGLEFLIYFQGNSAPDKSGLPSDRFSAERTGGSVSTLTIQRTQQEDSAVYLCASSLVSGQRYQPQHFGDGTRLSIL.

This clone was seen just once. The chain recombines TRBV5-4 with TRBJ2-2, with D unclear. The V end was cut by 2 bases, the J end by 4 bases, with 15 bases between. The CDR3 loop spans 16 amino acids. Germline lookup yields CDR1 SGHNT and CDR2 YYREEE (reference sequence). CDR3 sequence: CASSLLSDSGTGELFF. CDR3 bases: TGTGCCAGCAGCTTATTAAGTGACTCGGGCACCGGGGAGCTGTTTTTT.

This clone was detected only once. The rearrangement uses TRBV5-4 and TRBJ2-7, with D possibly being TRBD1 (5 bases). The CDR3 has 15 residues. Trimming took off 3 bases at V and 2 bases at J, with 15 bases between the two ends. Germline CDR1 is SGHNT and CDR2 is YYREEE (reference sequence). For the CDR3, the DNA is TGTGCCAGCAGCTCGGACATTACGGGCCCCTACGAGCAGTACTTC. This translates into CASSSDITGPYEQYF. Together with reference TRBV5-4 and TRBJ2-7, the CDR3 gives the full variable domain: ETGVTQSPTHLIKTRGQQVTLRCSSQSGHNTVSWYQQALGQGPQFIFQYYREEENGRGNFPPRFSGLQFPNYSSELNVNALELDDSALYLCASSSDITGPYEQYFGPGTRLTVT.

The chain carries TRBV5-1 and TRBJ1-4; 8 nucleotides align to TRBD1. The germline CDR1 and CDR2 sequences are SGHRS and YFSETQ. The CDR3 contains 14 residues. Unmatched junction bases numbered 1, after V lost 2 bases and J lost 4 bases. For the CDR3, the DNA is TGCGCCAGCAGCTTCACAGGGGGTAATGAAAAACTGTTTTTT. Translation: CASSFTGGNEKLFF.

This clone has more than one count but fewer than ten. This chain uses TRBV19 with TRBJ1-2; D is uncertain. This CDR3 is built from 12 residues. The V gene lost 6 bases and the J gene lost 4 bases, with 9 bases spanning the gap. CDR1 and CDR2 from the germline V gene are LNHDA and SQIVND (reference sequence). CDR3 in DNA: TGTGCCAGTAGCGGCACGGTCTATGGCTACACCTTC. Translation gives CASSGTVYGYTF.

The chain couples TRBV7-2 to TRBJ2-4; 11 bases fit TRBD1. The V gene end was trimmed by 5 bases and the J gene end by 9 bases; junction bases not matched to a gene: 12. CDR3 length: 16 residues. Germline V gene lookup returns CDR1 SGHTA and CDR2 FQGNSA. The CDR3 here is CASSPPRDRGFGIQYF. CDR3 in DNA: TGTGCCAGCAGCCCCCCCCGGGACAGGGGGTTTGGCATTCAGTACTTC.

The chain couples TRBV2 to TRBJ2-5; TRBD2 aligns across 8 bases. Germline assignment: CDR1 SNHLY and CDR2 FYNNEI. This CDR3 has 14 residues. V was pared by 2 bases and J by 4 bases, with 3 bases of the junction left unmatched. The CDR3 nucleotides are TGTGCCAGCAGTGAAAGTCGGGGGGGAGAGACCCAGTACTTC. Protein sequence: CASSESRGGETQYF.

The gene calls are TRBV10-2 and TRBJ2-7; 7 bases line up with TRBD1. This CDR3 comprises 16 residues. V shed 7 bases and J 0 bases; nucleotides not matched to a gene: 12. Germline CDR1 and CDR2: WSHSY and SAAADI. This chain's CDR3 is CASMPPWTGFSYEQYF. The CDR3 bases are TGCGCCAGCATGCCCCCCTGGACAGGTTTCTCCTACGAGCAGTACTTC.

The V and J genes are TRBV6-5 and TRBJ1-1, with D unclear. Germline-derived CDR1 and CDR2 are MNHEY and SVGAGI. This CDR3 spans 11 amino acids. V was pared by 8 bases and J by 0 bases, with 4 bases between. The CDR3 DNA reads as TGTGCCAGCGTCTTGAACACTGAAGCTTTCTTT. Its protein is CASVLNTEAFF.